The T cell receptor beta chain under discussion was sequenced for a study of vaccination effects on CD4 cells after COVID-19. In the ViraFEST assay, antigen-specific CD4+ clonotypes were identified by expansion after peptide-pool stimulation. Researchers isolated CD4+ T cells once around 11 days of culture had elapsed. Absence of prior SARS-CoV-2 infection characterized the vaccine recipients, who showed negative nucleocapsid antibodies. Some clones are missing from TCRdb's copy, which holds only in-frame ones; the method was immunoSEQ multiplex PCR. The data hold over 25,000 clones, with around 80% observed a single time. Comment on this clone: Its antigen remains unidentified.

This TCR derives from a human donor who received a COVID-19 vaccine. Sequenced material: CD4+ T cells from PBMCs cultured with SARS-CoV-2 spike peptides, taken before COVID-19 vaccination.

The CDR3 DNA reads TGTGCCAGCAGTTACAGGGCTTCCTACTATGGCTACACCTTC. It is translated as CASSYRASYYGYTF. V and J are TRBV5-6 and TRBJ1-2; maybe TRBD1 (6 bases). Trimming took 5 bases from V and 3 from J, leaving 14 bases between them. CDR1 is SGHDT and CDR2 is YYEEEE in the germline V gene. There are 14 residues in the CDR3.